The sample holds a few counts of the clone carrying this T cell receptor beta chain. Its antigen remains unknown. This specimen belongs to a study of response to subunit inactivated influenza vaccine. V shed 4 bases, J shed 9 bases, and the junction held 2 bases outside the gene matches. The CDR3 is 12 amino acids. The V gene's germline CDR1 is LNHDA and CDR2 SQIVND (reference sequence). General study results and limits: A suggestion made by the authors is that each seasonal influenza vaccination recruits few new T cells.

TCRdb reanalysed the RT-PCR reads using MiXCR and keeps one entry per CDR3 protein. The sample consists of 540,000 or so distinct CDR3 sequences, 10% to 15% of them appearing once. The sample consisted of PBMCs from blood, taken about 40 days after vaccination. The chain recombines TRBV19 with TRBJ2-4; 8 nucleotides align to TRBD2. The TCR originated in a man in his fifties or sixties who received an inactivated influenza vaccine. The CDR3 spells CASSTGGSIQYF. Written as DNA, the CDR3 is TGTGCCAGTAGTACGGGGGGGTCCATTCAGTACTTC.